The 6 T cell receptor beta chains below all came from one sample that was sequenced in a study of blood T cells in healthy people across ages. Primers used in a second PCR of roughly 6 to 11 cycles were a sample-barcoded 5' primer and a J-beta primer mix. TCRdb called the 5' RACE reads again in MiXCR, with one record for every CDR3 protein. The sample has some 860,000 distinct CDR3 sequences; about 56% are singletons. The sequencing sample was made of blood. The receptors were gathered from a man aged 35 to 55 in good health.

Of note for this clonotype: Sequence at one end of the junction differs from germline and may be a read error. The chain has TRBV29-1 and TRBJ2-5; D is possibly TRBD2 (6 bases). From germline, CDR1 is SQVTM and CDR2 ANQGSEA. The CDR3 runs to 16 residues. CDR3 sequence: CSVGVWGGPQSENQYF. CDR3 nucleotide sequence: TGCAGCGTTGGGGTCTGGGGAGGACCCCAATCGGAGAACCAGTACTTC.

The rearrangement links TRBV15 to TRBJ2-2; D gene unclear. The CDR3 length is 14 residues. Trimming removed 7 bases from V and 0 bases from J, with 9 bases in between. CDR1 is LNHNV, CDR2 YYDKDF, per germline (reference sequence). The CDR3: CATKAGPNTGELFF. The CDR3 coding sequence is TGTGCCACCAAAGCCGGACCGAACACCGGGGAGCTGTTTTTT.

The chain recombines TRBV20-1 with TRBJ1-2; D unresolved. The CDR3 extends over 12 amino acids. Germline values: CDR1 DFQATT, CDR2 SNEGSKA (reference sequence). The V end lost 0 bases, the J end lost 7 bases, and 9 bases lay between the germline ends. As DNA, the CDR3 is TGCAGTGCTAGAGATCGAGATGGTGGCTACACCTTC. Encoded protein: CSARDRDGGYTF.

V usage is TRBV12-3 or TRBV12-4 and J usage is TRBJ2-2, with D unresolved. This CDR3 is 15 amino acids long. Trimming shortened V by 6 bases and J by 6 bases, and 17 bases separated the two germline ends. The CDR3, as DNA: TGTGCCAGCAGGATATACCCCCTCGGCTCCGGGGAGCTGTTTTTT. Its translation: CASRIYPLGSGELFF.

The V gene is TRBV29-1, the J gene TRBJ2-1, with D possibly matching TRBD2 (6 bases). CDR3 length: 12 amino acids. V lost 6 bases and J 8 bases, leaving 14 bases between the germline ends. In germline, CDR1 is SQVTM, CDR2 ANQGSEA. The CDR3 region has the DNA TGCAGCGTCGGACTGGGAGGCGATGAGCAGTTCTTC. The encoded protein is CSVGLGGDEQFF.

This chain connects TRBV10-3 to TRBJ1-2; D is possibly TRBD1 (6 bases). Per the germline V gene, CDR1 is ENHRY and CDR2 is SYGVKD. This CDR3 is built from 13 residues. V was clipped by 8 bases and J by 5 bases, with 15 bases between them. In DNA form, the CDR3 reads TGTGCCATCGGACAGACCATCGAGTATGGCTACACCTTC. Protein product: CAIGQTIEYGYTF.